This T cell receptor (beta chain) was captured in a study of graft-versus-host responses after intestinal transplantation. Study information: Recipients uniformly received anti-thymocyte globulin induction, followed by tacrolimus and steroids for 2 to 4 years.

Note on this clone: The antigen remains undetermined.

Per germline, CDR1 LNHDA and CDR2 SQIVND (reference sequence). V shed 7 bases and J shed 2 bases, with 14 bases lying between them. This CDR3 contains 15 residues. Study outcomes and limitations: The study associated peak circulating GvH clone levels with early post-transplant HvG declines. Recipient marrow showed GvH clones, some seen first in ileum or blood. Individuals who had graft-donor T cell macrochimerism had allografts that showed high graft-versus-host to host-versus-graft clonal ratios.

Sequencing used immunoSEQ multiplex PCR; TCRdb keeps in-frame clones, though not all of them. The table includes some 92,000 clones, roughly 92% detected once. Here the sequenced sample was unstimulated CD4+ T cells sorted from spleen or lymph node cells, taken before intestinal transplant. The origin of this receptor is a human donor who received an intestinal transplant. The V and J genes are TRBV19 and TRBJ2-2; D remains unclear. The CDR3 loop is CASTGISGNTGELFF. The CDR3 bases are TGTGCCAGTACAGGTATCTCAGGAAACACCGGGGAGCTGTTTTTT.